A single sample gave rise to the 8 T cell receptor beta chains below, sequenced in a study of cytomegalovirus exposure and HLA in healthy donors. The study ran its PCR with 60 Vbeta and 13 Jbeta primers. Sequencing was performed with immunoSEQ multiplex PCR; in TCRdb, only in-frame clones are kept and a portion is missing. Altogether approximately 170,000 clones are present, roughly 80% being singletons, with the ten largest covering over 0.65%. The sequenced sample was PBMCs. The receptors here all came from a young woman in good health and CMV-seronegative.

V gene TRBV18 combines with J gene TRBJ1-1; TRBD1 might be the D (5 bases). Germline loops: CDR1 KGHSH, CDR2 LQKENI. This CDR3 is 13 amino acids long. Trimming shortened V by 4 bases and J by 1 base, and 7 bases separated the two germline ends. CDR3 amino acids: CASSRDRNTEAFF. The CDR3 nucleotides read TGTGCCAGCTCACGAGACAGGAACACTGAAGCTTTCTTT.

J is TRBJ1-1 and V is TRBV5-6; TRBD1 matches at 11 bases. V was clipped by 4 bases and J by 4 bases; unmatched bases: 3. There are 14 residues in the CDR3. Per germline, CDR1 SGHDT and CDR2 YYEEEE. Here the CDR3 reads CASSRDRGSTEAFF. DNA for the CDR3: TGTGCCAGCAGCCGGGACAGGGGGTCCACTGAAGCTTTCTTT.

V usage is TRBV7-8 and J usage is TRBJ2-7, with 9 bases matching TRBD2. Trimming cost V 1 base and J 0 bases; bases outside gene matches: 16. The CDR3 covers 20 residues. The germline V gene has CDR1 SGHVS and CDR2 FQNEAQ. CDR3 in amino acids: CASSLDCVQREDSGSYEQYF. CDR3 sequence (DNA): TGTGCCAGCAGCTTAGATTGCGTCCAGCGGGAGGACTCCGGCTCCTACGAGCAGTACTTC.

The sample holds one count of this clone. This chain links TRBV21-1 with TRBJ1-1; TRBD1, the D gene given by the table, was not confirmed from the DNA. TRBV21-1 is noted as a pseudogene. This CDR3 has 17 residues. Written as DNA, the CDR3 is TGTGCCAGCAGCAAAGTCAGGACAGGGAAGCTCTTTGGTGAAGCTTTCTTT. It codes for CASSKVRTGKLFGEAFF.

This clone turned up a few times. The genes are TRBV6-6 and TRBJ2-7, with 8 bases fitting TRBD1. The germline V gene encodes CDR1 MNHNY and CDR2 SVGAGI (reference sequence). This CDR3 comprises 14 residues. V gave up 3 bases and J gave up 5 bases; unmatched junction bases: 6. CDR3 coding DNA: TGTGCCAGCAGTTATGGGCCAGGGGGCAACGAGCAGTACTTC. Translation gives CASSYGPGGNEQYF.

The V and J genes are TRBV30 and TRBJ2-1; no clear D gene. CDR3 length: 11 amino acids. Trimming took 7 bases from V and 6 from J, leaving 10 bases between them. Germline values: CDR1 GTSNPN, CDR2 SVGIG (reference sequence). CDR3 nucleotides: TGTGCCTTTAGCCCCCCCAATGAGCAGTTCTTC. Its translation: CAFSPPNEQFF.

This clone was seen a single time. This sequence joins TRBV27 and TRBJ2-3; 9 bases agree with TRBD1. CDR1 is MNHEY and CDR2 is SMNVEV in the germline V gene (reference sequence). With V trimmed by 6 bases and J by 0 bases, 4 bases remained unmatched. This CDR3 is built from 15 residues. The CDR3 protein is CASSWDRVSTDTQYF. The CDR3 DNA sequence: TGTGCCAGCAGCTGGGACAGGGTGAGCACAGATACGCAGTATTTT.

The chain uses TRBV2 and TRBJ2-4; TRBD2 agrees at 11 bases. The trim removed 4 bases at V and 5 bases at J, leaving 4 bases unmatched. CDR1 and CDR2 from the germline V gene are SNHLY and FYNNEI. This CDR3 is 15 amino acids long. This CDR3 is CASSGGTSGQNIQYF. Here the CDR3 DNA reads TGTGCCAGCAGTGGCGGGACTAGCGGTCAAAACATTCAGTACTTC.